A single sample is the source of the 13 T cell receptor beta chains below, sequenced in a study of blood T cell repertoires in COVID-19. The table came from immunoSEQ multiplex PCR; TCRdb's copy has only in-frame clones and leaves some out. The table has approximately 130,000 clones, roughly four fifths seen once. Source material: PBMCs or T cells enriched from blood (not recorded which). Receptors were obtained from a man aged 25-45 years who had recovered from COVID-19.

The chain uses TRBV6-1 and TRBJ1-1; D is unresolved. This CDR3 has 16 amino acids. Trimming cost V 0 bases and J 4 bases, with 15 bases left between them. Germline V CDR1 and CDR2: MNHNS, SASEGT. The CDR3 loop is CASSEAWFRGSTEAFF. DNA for the CDR3: TGTGCCAGCAGTGAAGCCTGGTTCCGGGGAAGCACTGAAGCTTTCTTT.

The genes are TRBV11-2 and TRBJ1-1; TRBD1 is a possible D gene (5 bases). This CDR3 region has 15 residues. Germline values: CDR1 SGHAT, CDR2 FQNNGV. Between the trimmed V and J ends, which lost 5 bases and 0 bases, there was a span of 13 bases. CDR3 sequence (DNA): TGTGCCAGCAGCCCTGGACCAGGGCTGAACACTGAAGCTTTCTTT. Translating it yields CASSPGPGLNTEAFF.

CDR3 sequence reads: CASSPTAPYEQYF. Here the CDR3 DNA reads TGTGCCAGCAGCCCTACCGCCCCCTACGAGCAGTACTTC. The chain combines TRBV12-3 or TRBV12-4 with TRBJ2-7; D is unresolved. The CDR3 length is 13 residues. The V and J ends lost 6 bases and 2 bases respectively, with 11 bases between them.

V and J are TRBV27 and TRBJ1-2; TRBD1 matches 9 bases. From germline, CDR1 is MNHEY and CDR2 SMNVEV (reference sequence). The trim removed 9 bases at V and 5 bases at J, leaving 10 bases unmatched. The CDR3 contains 14 residues. The CDR3 DNA follows: TGTGCCAGTTCCCGGGGACAGGGCCTATATGGCTACACCTTC. Its protein product is CASSRGQGLYGYTF.

The CDR3 region is CASSLATGVNEKLFF. The CDR3 bases are TGTGCCAGCAGCTTAGCGACAGGGGTTAATGAAAAACTGTTTTTT. The rearrangement uses TRBV7-9 and TRBJ1-4, with 8 nucleotides matching TRBD1. The CDR3 runs 15 residues. Unmatched junction bases numbered 1, after V lost 0 bases and J lost 4 bases. Germline-derived CDR1 and CDR2 are SEHNR and FQNEAQ (reference sequence).

The chain carries TRBV5-4 and TRBJ2-1, with a possible D match to TRBD1 (6 bases). The germline gives CDR1 SGHNT, CDR2 YYREEE (reference sequence). V lost 1 base, J lost 5 bases, and 13 bases lay in between. The CDR3 is made up of 15 amino acids. CDR3 in amino acids: CASSLRGLMDNEQFF. The CDR3, as DNA: TGTGCCAGCAGCTTGAGGGGGTTAATGGACAATGAGCAGTTCTTC.

The chain joins TRBV27 to TRBJ1-1, with a tentative D call TRBD1 (5 bases). Trimming removed 8 bases at V and 0 bases at J, with 25 bases between. The V gene's germline CDR1 is MNHEY and CDR2 SMNVEV (reference sequence). The CDR3 contains 18 residues. The CDR3 is CASSPIRVDSIMNTEAFF. The CDR3 nucleotides are TGTGCCAGCTCACCAATCCGGGTTGACAGCATCATGAACACTGAAGCTTTCTTT.

The rearrangement joins TRBV7-2 to TRBJ2-2; 7 nucleotides line up with TRBD1. There are 15 residues in the CDR3. Germline trimming cut 5 bases from V and 4 bases from J; bases unmatched to any gene: 7. Germline V gene lookup returns CDR1 SGHTA and CDR2 FQGNSA. CDR3: CASSLRQGGTGELFF. The CDR3 nucleotides read TGTGCCAGCAGCCTAAGACAGGGCGGCACCGGGGAGCTGTTTTTT.

This clone appeared a few times. The chain employs TRBV3-1 (or the pseudogene TRBV3-2) and TRBJ2-2; the match to TRBD2 covers 10 bases. The CDR3 length is 19 residues. In germline, CDR1 is LGHDT, CDR2 YNNKEL (reference sequence). V dropped 0 bases and J dropped 1; count of bases not matched to a gene: 8. The CDR3, as DNA: TGTGCCAGCAGCCAAGATACGCCTAGCGGGGGCCTGAACACCGGGGAGCTGTTTTTT. Its translation: CASSQDTPSGGLNTGELFF.

This chain connects TRBV10-3 to TRBJ2-3, with D tentatively TRBD2 (5 bases). Germline CDR1 ENHRY, CDR2 SYGVKD. This CDR3 is 13 amino acids long. The germline V and J ends were trimmed by 7 bases and 4 bases, with 12 bases remaining between them. The CDR3: CAINGGPADTQYF. CDR3 DNA: TGTGCCATCAATGGAGGACCTGCAGATACGCAGTATTTT.

Only a few counts were recorded for this clone. V and J are TRBV4-1 and TRBJ1-6, with 8 bases that match TRBD1. The trim removed 1 base at V and 7 bases at J, leaving 6 bases unmatched. Germline V lookup: CDR1 MGHRA, CDR2 YSYEKL. The CDR3 covers 16 residues. The CDR3 is CASSQGRTGSNSPLHF. In nucleotides, the CDR3 is TGCGCCAGCAGCCAAGGACGGACAGGGTCCAATTCACCCCTCCACTTT.

The chain uses TRBV19 and TRBJ2-1; 14 bases are shared with TRBD2. The V and J ends lost 6 bases and 4 bases, in that order; junction bases with no gene match: 5. The length of the CDR3 is 16 residues. CDR1 is LNHDA and CDR2 is SQIVND in the germline V gene (reference sequence). CDR3 nucleotide sequence: TGTGCCAGTAGCCCCGGACTAGCGGGAGGATACAATGAGCAGTTCTTC. Amino acids: CASSPGLAGGYNEQFF. Filled out from reference TRBV19 and TRBJ2-1, the complete variable domain reads DGGITQSPKYLFRKEGQNVTLSCEQNLNHDAMYWYRQDPGQGLRLIYYSQIVNDFQKGDIAEGYSVSREKKESFPLTVTSAQKNPTAFYLCASSPGLAGGYNEQFFGPGTRLTVL.

The rearrangement joins TRBV5-1 to TRBJ1-2; 9 nucleotides line up with TRBD1. J lost 1 base, V lost 5 bases, and 0 bases had no gene match. CDR1 is SGHRS, CDR2 YFSETQ, per germline. The CDR3 length is 13 residues. The CDR3 sequence is CASRTGGNYGYTF. As DNA, the CDR3 is TGCGCCAGCAGGACAGGGGGTAACTATGGCTACACCTTC.